This is a list of T cell receptor beta chains from one sample in a study of Ad26.COV2.S vaccination and SARS-CoV-2 variants. Assay used: immunoSEQ multiplex PCR; TCRdb lists only in-frame clones, some missing. The table records hundreds of thousands of clones, 75% to 95% of them present only once. Sequencing used peripheral blood, obtained in a trial of Ad26.COV2.S vaccine versus placebo. These receptors originate from a person between 18 and 60 years old who received the Ad26.COV2.S COVID-19 vaccine or a placebo. Both conserved end residues are part of each CDR3. The order of the fields is D gene, J gene, clone size, V gene, CDR3 DNA, CDR3 protein. D genes are given only for firm matches. Size is stated for part of the rows, as once, few or many counts, or as a class when the clone is expanded.

>TRBD1|TRBJ1-2|-|TRBV3-1/TRBV3-2
TGTGCCAGCAGCCAAGGACAGGGGGCAAGTTTCTATGGCTACACCTTC
CASSQGQGASFYGYTF
>TRBD1|TRBJ1-1|-|TRBV15
TGTGCCACCAGCAGAGATCGGACAGGAGGAGGTTTGAACACTGAAGCTTTCTTT
CATSRDRTGGGLNTEAFF
>-|TRBJ2-7|few|TRBV5-5
TGTGCCAGCAGCTTGATGGGGACGCCCCATGGCGAGCAGTACTTC
CASSLMGTPHGEQYF
>TRBD1|TRBJ2-7|-|TRBV6-5
TGTGCCAGCTGGTCTGGGGGACAGGGGTCCTACGAGCAGTACTTC
CASWSGGQGSYEQYF
>TRBD1|TRBJ1-6|-|TRBV6-5
TGTGCCAGCAGCCGAGACAGGGGACATTCACCCCTCCACTTT
CASSRDRGHSPLHF
>TRBD1|TRBJ2-5|-|TRBV6-2/TRBV6-3
TGTGCCAGCAGTAACAGGGGGCGTGAGACCCAGTACTTC
CASSNRGRETQYF
>TRBD1|TRBJ1-2|-|TRBV2
TGTGCCAGCAGTGAATTGTCAGGGGGGTACGGGGGCTACACCTTC
CASSELSGGYGGYTF
>TRBD2|TRBJ2-2|-|TRBV6-1
TGTGCCAGCAGTGAAGAAGTGGCGGGAGAATGGGGGGTTGCCACCGGGGAGCTGTTTTTT
CASSEEVAGEWGVATGELFF
>TRBD1|TRBJ2-7|-|TRBV28
TGTGCCAGCAGTTTACGGGACAGGGCCCCCTACGAGCAGTACTTC
CASSLRDRAPYEQYF
>-|TRBJ2-7|-|TRBV6-5
TGTGCCAGCAGTTACCAACAGACTAGTTGGTCCTACGAGCAGTACTTC
CASSYQQTSWSYEQYF
>-|TRBJ2-4|-|TRBV3-1/TRBV3-2
TGTGCCAGCAGCCAAGATTGGCGCATTCAGTACTTC
CASSQDWRIQYF
>-|TRBJ2-1|-|TRBV7-2
TGTGCCAGCAGCTTTGCAGTTTCTTCGAGCTCCTACAATGAGCAGTTCTTC
CASSFAVSSSSYNEQFF
>-|TRBJ2-1|-|TRBV5-1
TGCGCCAGCAGCTTAACGGACAACTCCTACAATGAGCAGTTCTTC
CASSLTDNSYNEQFF
>TRBD2|TRBJ2-3|-|TRBV10-3
TGTGCCATCAGTAAGAGCGGGAGTGCAGATACGCAGTATTTT
CAISKSGSADTQYF
>TRBD1|TRBJ2-3|once|TRBV7-9
TGTGCCAGCAGATCTGACAGGGAATATACGCAGTATTTT
CASRSDREYTQYF
>-|TRBJ2-7|-|TRBV9
TGTGCCAGCAGCGTTGAGGGCCTATCCTACGAGCAGTACTTC
CASSVEGLSYEQYF
>-|TRBJ2-2|once|TRBV7-2
TGTGCCAGCAGCTTAGGCGGTCTGAACACCGGGGAGCTGTTTTTT
CASSLGGLNTGELFF
>TRBD2|TRBJ2-7|-|TRBV18
TGTGCCAGCTCATCCACTAGCGGGAGAAAAAACGAGCAGTACTTC
CASSSTSGRKNEQYF
>-|TRBJ2-2|-|TRBV7-2
TGTGCCAGCAGCTCAGGGTTTAGCACCGGGGAGCTGTTTTTT
CASSSGFSTGELFF
>TRBD1|TRBJ1-5|-|TRBV27
TGTGCCAGCAGTCCTCCCCTGAGACAGGGGAATCAGCCCCAGCATTTT
CASSPPLRQGNQPQHF
>-|TRBJ1-1|-|TRBV6-5
TGTGCCAGCAGTTTGACAGTTAACACTGAAGCTTTCTTT
CASSLTVNTEAFF
>-|TRBJ2-7|-|TRBV6-1
TGTGCCAGCAGTGAAGGGTCAGCCTACGAGCAGTACTTC
CASSEGSAYEQYF
>-|TRBJ2-7|-|TRBV29-1
TGCAGCGGTGGGACAAAGGGCTACGAGCAGTACTTC
CSGGTKGYEQYF
>TRBD2|TRBJ2-7|-|TRBV9
TGTGCCAGCAGCGTAGGTAGAACTAGCGGGAGTCACGAGCAGTACTTC
CASSVGRTSGSHEQYF
>-|TRBJ1-4|-|TRBV18
TGTGCCAGCTCACCTAACGGCGCAACTAATGAAAAACTGTTTTTT
CASSPNGATNEKLFF
>TRBD1|TRBJ2-1|-|TRBV11-3
TGTGCCAGCAGCTCACGGGACAGGGGTAGCCATGAGCAGTTCTTC
CASSSRDRGSHEQFF
>-|TRBJ1-6|-|TRBV4-3
TGCGCCAGCAGCCAAAAGCTGGGGGCGGAGGTTTATCATAATTCACCCCTCCACTTT
CASSQKLGAEVYHNSPLHF
>TRBD1|TRBJ1-1|-|TRBV28
TGTGCCAACCAGGGGGCGGGTAGGAACACTGAAGCTTTCTTT
CANQGAGRNTEAFF
>-|TRBJ2-1|-|TRBV7-6
TGTGCCAGCAGCTCAAGCTTTACGGCAGCCAATGAGCAGTTCTTC
CASSSSFTAANEQFF
>-|TRBJ1-5|few|TRBV6-1
TGTGCCAGCAGTGAATGGCGGGGGCCGGGCAATCAGCCCCAGCATTTT
CASSEWRGPGNQPQHF
>TRBD2|TRBJ2-1|-|TRBV4-2
TGTGCCAGCAGCCAGACGGGACTAGACAATGAGCAGTTCTTC
CASSQTGLDNEQFF
>-|TRBJ2-5|-|TRBV11-3
TGTGCCAGCAGCTTAGGTATCGGAGAGACCCAGTACTTC
CASSLGIGETQYF
>TRBD1|TRBJ1-2|-|TRBV7-8
TGTGCCAGCAGCCCAGAGGGACAGGGATTTATTAACTATGGCTACACCTTC
CASSPEGQGFINYGYTF
>-|TRBJ2-2|-|TRBV24-1
TGTGCCACACAGGACACGAACACCGGGGAGCTGTTTTTT
CATQDTNTGELFF
>-|TRBJ1-1|-|TRBV24-1
TGTGCCACCAGTGATTTAGGCGGGACCGCCAACACTGAAGCTTTCTTT
CATSDLGGTANTEAFF
>-|TRBJ2-2|-|TRBV6-1
TGTGCCAGCAGACGCGAGGGGGCCGGGGAGCTGTTTTTT
CASRREGAGELFF
>TRBD2|TRBJ2-3|once|TRBV29-1
TGCAGCGTTGAAGACGGAGCGGGAGGAGATACGCAGTATTTT
CSVEDGAGGDTQYF
>TRBD2|TRBJ2-7|-|TRBV3-1/TRBV3-2
TGTGCCAGCAGCCAAGGGACTAGCGGGAGGCCGTGGACCTACGAGCAGTACTTC
CASSQGTSGRPWTYEQYF
>TRBD1|TRBJ2-5|-|TRBV4-3
TGCGCCAGCAGCCAAACGGACAGGAGCCAAGAGACCCAGTACTTC
CASSQTDRSQETQYF
>-|TRBJ1-6|-|TRBV9
TGTGCCAGCAGCCCCGACCCGCGGGAGACCAGGTCACCCCTCCACTTT
CASSPDPRETRSPLHF
>-|TRBJ2-5|-|TRBV7-8
TGTGCCAGCAGCTTCCTAGAGGGAGGTGGGACCCAGTACTTC
CASSFLEGGGTQYF
>TRBD1|TRBJ1-5|few|TRBV3-1/TRBV3-2
TGTGCCAGCAGCCAAGGACAGGGGGGACAGCCCCAGCATTTT
CASSQGQGGQPQHF
>-|TRBJ2-5|-|TRBV30
TGTGCCTGGAGTGTTAGACCGGAGACCCAGTACTTC
CAWSVRPETQYF
>-|TRBJ2-1|-|TRBV13
TGTGCCAGCAGCCCCGGGACGGTCTACAATGAGCAGTTCTTC
CASSPGTVYNEQFF
>-|TRBJ1-5|-|TRBV2
TGTGCCAGCAGTGAAATAGGAGGGAATCAGCCCCAGCATTTT
CASSEIGGNQPQHF
>-|TRBJ2-1|-|TRBV28
TGTGCCAGCAGTTTATCCGGGCCTCGCAGTGAGCAGTTCTTC
CASSLSGPRSEQFF
>-|TRBJ1-1|-|TRBV12-3/TRBV12-4
TGTGCCAGCAGTTTCTACACTGAAGCTTTCTTT
CASSFYTEAFF
>-|TRBJ2-7|-|TRBV5-5
TGTGCCAGCAGCTTGTCAGGGACCTCCTACGAGCAGTACTTC
CASSLSGTSYEQYF
>-|TRBJ2-1|few|TRBV18
TGTGCCAGCTCACCTGGACTTTCCTACAATGAGCAGTTCTTC
CASSPGLSYNEQFF
>-|TRBJ2-7|-|TRBV4-2
TGTGCCAGCAGCTCCTACGAGCAGTACTTC
CASSSYEQYF
>-|TRBJ2-1|-|TRBV7-2
TGTGCCAGCAGCTTAGAGACTAGTGGATATGAGCAGTTCTTC
CASSLETSGYEQFF